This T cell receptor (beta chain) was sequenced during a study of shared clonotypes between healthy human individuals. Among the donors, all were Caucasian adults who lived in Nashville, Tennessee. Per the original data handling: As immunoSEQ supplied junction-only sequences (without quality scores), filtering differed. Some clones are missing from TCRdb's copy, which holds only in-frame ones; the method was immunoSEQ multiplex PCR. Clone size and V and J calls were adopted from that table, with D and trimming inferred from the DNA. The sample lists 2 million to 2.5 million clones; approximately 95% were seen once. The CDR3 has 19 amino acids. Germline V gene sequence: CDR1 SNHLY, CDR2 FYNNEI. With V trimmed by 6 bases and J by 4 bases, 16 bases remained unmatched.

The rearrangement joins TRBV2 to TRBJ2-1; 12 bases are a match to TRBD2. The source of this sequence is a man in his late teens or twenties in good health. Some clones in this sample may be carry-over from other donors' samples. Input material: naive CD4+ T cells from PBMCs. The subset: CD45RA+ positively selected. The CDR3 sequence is CASRPWTSGVAEYYNEQFF. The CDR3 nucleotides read TGTGCCAGCAGACCCTGGACTAGCGGGGTGGCGGAATATTACAATGAGCAGTTCTTC.